This passage covers 29 T cell receptor beta chains from one sample sequenced in a study of beta chain features in type 1 diabetes. Every isolated RNA sample was fully reverse transcribed, so sequencing captured expressed TCRB transcripts. This table comes from immunoSEQ multiplex PCR, and its TCRdb copy is limited to in-frame clones, with some not included. The sample has 200,000 to 250,000 clones, approximately 10% seen once; the top ten hold 1% to 1.5%. Sequencing was carried out using central memory CD4+ T cells from blood. Receptor source: a man aged 18 to 30 in good health.

This clone has just one count. This chain joins TRBV5-4 and TRBJ2-5; the D is unclear. The CDR3 has 15 residues. The ends were cut back, 4 bases at V and 5 bases at J, with 18 bases in the middle. Germline-derived CDR1 and CDR2 are SGHNT and YYREEE (reference sequence). The CDR3: CASSTSPLDVETQYF. DNA of the CDR3: TGTGCCAGCAGCACCTCGCCCCTCGATGTGGAGACCCAGTACTTC.

The chain joins TRBV5-1 to TRBJ1-1, with no clear D. Germline loops: CDR1 SGHRS, CDR2 YFSETQ. The V end lost 0 bases, the J end lost 10 bases, and 16 bases lay between the germline ends. The CDR3 runs to 14 residues. CDR3 amino acids: CASSLDSSVRGAFF. CDR3 in DNA: TGCGCCAGCAGCTTGGACTCCTCGGTGCGCGGAGCTTTCTTT.

This clone was seen more than once but under ten times. CDR3 loop: CASGLAGEPDTQYF. In DNA form, the CDR3 reads TGTGCCAGCGGACTAGCGGGAGAGCCAGATACGCAGTATTTT. The genes are TRBV19 and TRBJ2-3, with 13 bases aligning to TRBD2. V shed 9 bases, J shed 4 bases, and the junction held 4 bases outside the gene matches. Germline values: CDR1 LNHDA, CDR2 SQIVND (reference sequence). The CDR3 length is 14 residues.

This clone was found a few times. This chain links TRBV7-9 with TRBJ2-1, with 8 bases that match TRBD2. V shed 0 bases and J 6 bases; nucleotides not matched to a gene: 10. Germline V gene sequence: CDR1 SEHNR, CDR2 FQNEAQ (reference sequence). This CDR3 region has 17 residues. This chain's CDR3 is CASSLAERESRRNEQFF. The CDR3 region has the DNA TGTGCCAGCAGCTTAGCTGAGCGGGAGTCACGTCGCAATGAGCAGTTCTTC.

There are a few counts of this clone. This rearrangement joins TRBV2 to TRBJ1-4, with TRBD1 matching 10 bases. The length of the CDR3 is 15 residues. V was clipped by 7 bases and J by 8 bases; unmatched bases: 10. Germline values: CDR1 SNHLY, CDR2 FYNNEI. The CDR3 region is CASIRDRGGDEKLFF. The CDR3 DNA reads as TGTGCCAGCATTCGGGACAGGGGTGGTGACGAAAAACTGTTTTTT.

In this sample, this clone turned up a few times. This chain links TRBV5-1 with TRBJ2-7; D unclear. Deletions cut 0 bases from V and 3 bases from J, with 10 bases between. The CDR3 covers 14 residues. Germline V gene sequence: CDR1 SGHRS, CDR2 YFSETQ. The CDR3 DNA reads TGCGCCAGCAGCTTGGATAGTCAGTTCTACGAGCAGTACTTC. This translates into CASSLDSQFYEQYF.

The chain is built from TRBV28 and TRBJ2-3; D is uncertain. The germline V gene has CDR1 MDHEN and CDR2 SYDVKM. Trimming pared 1 base from V and 1 base from J, leaving 9 bases between. CDR3 size: 15 residues. CDR3 in amino acids: CASSLLRPGTDTQYF. The CDR3 DNA reads TGTGCCAGCAGTTTATTGCGTCCCGGCACAGATACGCAGTATTTT. The full variable domain, its missing parts supplied by reference TRBV28 and TRBJ2-3, is DVKVTQSSRYLVKRTGEKVFLECVQDMDHENMFWYRQDPGLGLRLIYFSYDVKMKEKGDIPEGYSVSREKKERFSLILESASTNQTSMYLCASSLLRPGTDTQYFGPGTRLTVL.

This clone occurred many times. CDR3 sequence (DNA): TGTGCCAGCAGCTTAGACCGTACCGGGGAGCTGTTTTTT. Protein: CASSLDRTGELFF. The chain couples TRBV11-2 to TRBJ2-2; D is undetermined. The CDR3 consists of 13 residues. The germline V gene has CDR1 SGHAT and CDR2 FQNNGV. The V end lost 0 bases, the J end lost 5 bases, and 4 bases lay between the germline ends. Drawing the rest from reference TRBV11-2 and TRBJ2-2, the complete variable domain is EAGVAQSPRYKIIEKRQSVAFWCNPISGHATLYWYQQILGQGPKLLIQFQNNGVVDDSQLPKDRFSAERLKGVDSTLKIQPAKLEDSAVYLCASSLDRTGELFFGEGSRLTVL.

This clone turned up a few times. The chain carries TRBV4-2 and TRBJ2-7, with no clear D. This CDR3 is 15 amino acids long. Germline V gene data show CDR1 as LGHNA and CDR2 as YNFKEQ. V was clipped by 4 bases and J by 2 bases, with 15 bases between them. The CDR3 DNA is TGTGCCAGCAGCCGATTGCAGGACGGGCCCTACGAGCAGTACTTC. Protein product: CASSRLQDGPYEQYF.

The rearrangement links TRBV7-2 to TRBJ2-5; D gene unclear. CDR1 is SGHTA and CDR2 is FQGNSA in the germline V gene. Trimming stripped 5 bases from V and 7 bases from J, with 8 bases between. The CDR3 contains 11 residues. CDR3 in amino acids: CASSRSRTQYF. Written as DNA, the CDR3 is TGTGCCAGCAGCCGTTCCCGGACCCAGTACTTC.

This clone was seen at least ten times. The rearrangement uses TRBV7-2 and TRBJ1-2, with D perhaps matching TRBD1 (5 bases). Germline V CDR1 and CDR2: SGHTA, FQGNSA. Trimming left V 4 bases short and J 7 bases short, with 13 bases between. The CDR3 is 13 amino acids. CDR3 amino acids: CASSSGTRGGYTF. CDR3 coding DNA: TGTGCCAGCAGCTCCGGGACCCGGGGTGGCTACACCTTC.

Only a few counts were recorded for this clone. V gene TRBV7-2 combines with J gene TRBJ2-3; no definite D call. Deletions cut 3 bases from V and 4 bases from J, with 11 bases between. This CDR3 is built from 14 residues. The germline V gene has CDR1 SGHTA and CDR2 FQGNSA. The CDR3 nucleotides are TGTGCCAGCAGCTTGGTCGCGAGAGCAGATACGCAGTATTTT. Translation gives CASSLVARADTQYF.

This clone was picked up a small number of times. The genes are TRBV28 and TRBJ2-6, with 7 bases that match TRBD1. Unmatched junction bases numbered 9, after V lost 7 bases and J lost 0 bases. The CDR3 has 17 residues. The germline gives CDR1 MDHEN, CDR2 SYDVKM. CDR3 bases: TGTGCCAGCATCCCCGGGACAGTTCCCTCTGGGGCCAACGTCCTGACTTTC. Translating it yields CASIPGTVPSGANVLTF.

The CDR3 loop reads CAWGRQDLTTGNTIYF. The DNA for the CDR3 is TGTGCCTGGGGGCGACAGGACCTCACTACCGGAAACACCATATATTTT. The gene calls are TRBV30 and TRBJ1-3; possibly TRBD1 for D (6 bases). There are 16 residues in the CDR3. CDR1 is GTSNPN and CDR2 is SVGIG in the germline V gene (reference sequence). Deletions cut 5 bases from V and 4 bases from J, with 21 bases between. Full variable domain (missing parts from reference TRBV30 and TRBJ1-3): SQTIHQWPATLVQPVGSPLSLECTVEGTSNPNLYWYRQAAGRGLQLLFYSVGIGQISSEVPQNLSASRPQDRQFILSSKKLLLSDSGFYLCAWGRQDLTTGNTIYFGEGSWLTVV.

The CDR3 nucleotides read TGTGCCAGCAGAATCACAGGGTTTCATGGCTACACCTTC. It codes for CASRITGFHGYTF. This sequence joins TRBV6-6 and TRBJ1-2; TRBD1 might be the D (6 bases). The CDR3 is 13 amino acids. Trimming cost V 6 bases and J 6 bases, with 14 bases left between them. Per germline, CDR1 MNHNY and CDR2 SVGAGI (reference sequence).

This clone was seen a handful of times. The chain is built from TRBV4-2 and TRBJ2-1; 8 bases match TRBD2. With 4 bases clipped from V and 7 bases from J, the junction kept 15 bases outside the gene matches. The CDR3 runs 17 residues. Per the germline V gene, CDR1 is LGHNA and CDR2 is YNFKEQ. DNA for the CDR3: TGTGCCAGCAGCCCGATCGGGACTAGTGGGTTTGGTAATGAGCAGTTCTTC. Protein: CASSPIGTSGFGNEQFF.

A few counts support this clone. The chain joins TRBV14 to TRBJ2-7; 7 bases line up with TRBD2. Germline trimming cut 4 bases from V and 7 bases from J; bases unmatched to any gene: 7. The germline gives CDR1 SGHDN, CDR2 FVKESK. The CDR3 extends over 13 amino acids. The CDR3 nucleotides read TGTGCCAGCAGCCTCGGGGGGAGTTGGGAGCAGTACTTC. Translated: CASSLGGSWEQYF.

The chain combines TRBV7-6 with TRBJ1-1, with 10 bases aligning to TRBD1. Germline V gene sequence: CDR1 SGHVS, CDR2 FNYEAQ. The CDR3 runs to 16 residues. The ends lost 4 bases at V and 3 bases at J; junction bases unmatched: 8. Written as DNA, the CDR3 is TGTGCCAGCAGCTCGAGCGCCGGGACAGGGGACACTGAAGCTTTCTTT. Protein product: CASSSSAGTGDTEAFF.

The genes are TRBV5-1 and TRBJ2-5; 7 bases align to TRBD1. Germline CDR1 is SGHRS and CDR2 is YFSETQ. V was pared by 1 base and J by 5 bases, with 11 bases of the junction left unmatched. The CDR3 length is 16 residues. The CDR3, as DNA: TGCGCCAGCAGCTTGAACTCCGGGACAGTAAGGGAGACCCAGTACTTC. Translating it yields CASSLNSGTVRETQYF.

A few counts support this clone. V is TRBV28 and J is TRBJ2-7; tentative D call: TRBD1 (5 bases). V lost 3 bases to trimming and J lost 6 bases, with 12 bases between them. Germline loops: CDR1 MDHEN, CDR2 SYDVKM. There are 13 residues in the CDR3. CDR3 region: CASSFQGAGEQYF. The CDR3 DNA reads TGTGCCAGCAGTTTTCAAGGGGCCGGCGAGCAGTACTTC.

In its sample, this clone was seen a few times. This chain uses TRBV18 with TRBJ2-2; 8 nucleotides agree with TRBD1. Germline V lookup: CDR1 KGHSH, CDR2 LQKENI. The CDR3 covers 14 residues. V lost 6 bases, J lost 6 bases, and 6 bases stayed unmatched. CDR3 residues: CASSERQGSGELFF. CDR3 nucleotide sequence: TGTGCCAGCTCGGAGAGACAGGGGTCCGGGGAGCTGTTTTTT. The variable domain in full, with the rest retrieved from reference TRBV18 and TRBJ2-2, is NAGVMQNPRHLVRRRGQEARLRCSPMKGHSHVYWYRQLPEEGLKFMVYLQKENIIDESGMPKERFSAEFPKEGPSILRIQQVVRGDSAAYFCASSERQGSGELFFGEGSRLTVL.

V gene TRBV30 combines with J gene TRBJ2-1; D is unclear. V was clipped by 4 bases and J by 4 bases, with 14 bases between them. Germline CDR1 and CDR2: GTSNPN and SVGIG (reference sequence). The CDR3 extends over 14 amino acids. The CDR3 DNA reads as TGTGCCTGGACCCCACCGGGTCTTTACAATGAGCAGTTCTTC. Translation: CAWTPPGLYNEQFF.

V gene TRBV19 combines with J gene TRBJ2-2; D possibly corresponds to TRBD1 (6 bases). This CDR3 is 15 amino acids long. CDR1 and CDR2 from the germline V gene are LNHDA and SQIVND (reference sequence). The germline V and J ends were trimmed by 3 bases and 1 base, with 9 bases remaining between them. Here the CDR3 DNA reads TGTGCCAGTAGTATCCCCAGGGGGAACACCGGGGAGCTGTTTTTT. Protein: CASSIPRGNTGELFF.

The rearrangement uses TRBV7-6 and TRBJ2-6; D call uncertain. The CDR3 length is 17 residues. Germline V gene data show CDR1 as SGHVS and CDR2 as FNYEAQ. The germline V and J ends were trimmed by 1 base and 0 bases, with 10 bases remaining between them. CDR3 residues: CASSLGIGRSGANVLTF. The CDR3 DNA follows: TGTGCCAGCAGCTTAGGGATTGGACGCTCTGGGGCCAACGTCCTGACTTTC.

The V gene is TRBV18, the J gene TRBJ2-3, with TRBD2 identical over 7 bases. Germline CDR1 reads KGHSH; CDR2 reads LQKENI. The CDR3 is 15 residues long. The V and J ends lost 3 bases and 8 bases, in that order; junction bases with no gene match: 11. The CDR3 DNA reads TGTGCCAGCTCACCCTTCTCTGCGGGAGAGGGTACGCAGTATTTT. Its protein is CASSPFSAGEGTQYF. Supplemented by reference TRBV18 and TRBJ2-3, the full variable domain reads NAGVMQNPRHLVRRRGQEARLRCSPMKGHSHVYWYRQLPEEGLKFMVYLQKENIIDESGMPKERFSAEFPKEGPSILRIQQVVRGDSAAYFCASSPFSAGEGTQYFGPGTRLTVL.

V gene TRBV30 combines with J gene TRBJ2-6; no reliable D call. Germline CDR1 GTSNPN, CDR2 SVGIG (reference sequence). The V gene lost 3 bases and the J gene lost 4 bases, with 7 bases spanning the gap. This CDR3 comprises 13 residues. In DNA form, the CDR3 reads TGTGCCTGGAGGGTTTCCGGGGCCAACGTCCTGACTTTC. Translated: CAWRVSGANVLTF.

The table lists this clone with many counts. The V gene is TRBV19, the J gene TRBJ2-1, with 12 nucleotides matching TRBD2. The germline gives CDR1 LNHDA, CDR2 SQIVND (reference sequence). The V and J ends lost 6 bases and 4 bases, in that order; junction bases with no gene match: 4. CDR3 length: 15 amino acids. This chain's CDR3 is CASSRTSGVYNEQFF. As DNA, the CDR3 is TGTGCCAGTAGCAGGACTAGCGGGGTTTACAATGAGCAGTTCTTC.

The chain links TRBV7-9 to TRBJ1-1; 7 positions match TRBD1. CDR1 is SEHNR, CDR2 FQNEAQ, per germline (reference sequence). Trimming at V came to 4 bases and at J to 6 bases, leaving 5 bases not matched to a gene. The length of the CDR3 is 13 residues. DNA for the CDR3: TGTGCCAGCAGCTCAGGGGGTCGGGCTGAAGCTTTCTTT. It specifies CASSSGGRAEAFF.

In this sample, this clone turned up a few times. The chain is built from TRBV5-1 and TRBJ2-3, with D perhaps TRBD1 or TRBD2 (5 bases each). The CDR3 runs to 16 residues. Germline values: CDR1 SGHRS, CDR2 YFSETQ. The V gene lost 3 bases and the J gene lost 6 bases, with 20 bases spanning the gap. The CDR3 loop is CASSWPPGASLDTQYF. The CDR3, as DNA: TGCGCCAGCAGCTGGCCCCCCGGGGCGTCGCTTGATACGCAGTATTTT.